The subject of this entry is one T cell receptor (beta chain). CDR1 SNHLY and CDR2 FYNNEI come from the germline V gene. This CDR3 region has 14 residues. V lost 4 bases and J lost 0, with 9 bases in between. The sample originates from a study of blood T cell repertoires in COVID-19. In the authors' methods: Cell counts per sample came from amplifying reference gene primers. Sequencing used immunoSEQ multiplex PCR; TCRdb keeps in-frame clones, though not all of them. V and J calls and clone size are those listed in that table; D and trimming were worked out from the DNA. This sample yields 200,000 or so clones, of which more than 80% are seen a single time; about 9.4% belongs to the top ten.

The sequencing sample was made of peripheral blood. The chain couples TRBV2 to TRBJ1-1; D might be TRBD1 (5 bases). The receptor comes from a woman of 80 years or more with acute or convalescent COVID-19. CDR3 amino acids: CASSGWGVNTEAFF. Written as DNA, the CDR3 is TGTGCCAGCAGTGGCTGGGGGGTGAACACTGAAGCTTTCTTT. Full variable domain (rest looked up from reference TRBV2 and TRBJ1-1): EPEVTQTPSHQVTQMGQEVILRCVPISNHLYFYWYRQILGQKVEFLVSFYNNEISEKSEIFDDQFSVERPDGSNFTLKIRSTKLEDSAMYFCASSGWGVNTEAFFGQGTRLTVV.